The clone carrying this T cell receptor beta chain was seen a few times. Its antigen is currently unknown. The sample originates from a study of molecular identifiers for immune sequencing clone quantification. The germline V and J ends were trimmed by 7 bases and 5 bases, with 15 bases remaining between them. This CDR3 contains 13 residues. Sorted cell numbers of about 19,000 to 1,000,000, with 10%, 30% or 50% RNA, served as input for naive CD8 libraries. Study results and limitations: Effector cells kept over 98% of their molecules in clones above 20 RNA copies, while naive cells kept under 1% there. Jurkat TCR RNA that was spiked in from one cell was reportedly detectable among one million naive cells. Highly expanded clone sizes could be underestimated through barcode sharing by identical TCR molecules.

TCRdb redid the calling of the PCR reads with MiXCR, one entry per CDR3 protein. Among about 510,000 distinct CDR3 sequences listed, approximately 25% were seen once. This TCR came from a human donor in good health. Some libraries in this study had Jurkat cell RNA spiked in. The specimen was naive CD8+ T cells from blood, with Jurkat cell RNA spiked in. Subset specified: FACS-sorted CD8+CD4-CCR7+CD45RA+ naive T cells. The chain carries TRBV12-3 or TRBV12-4 and TRBJ2-7; perhaps TRBD1 as D (5 bases). CDR3: CASTLPQADEQYF. The CDR3 DNA is TGTGCCAGCACCCTCCCACAGGCGGACGAGCAGTACTTC.